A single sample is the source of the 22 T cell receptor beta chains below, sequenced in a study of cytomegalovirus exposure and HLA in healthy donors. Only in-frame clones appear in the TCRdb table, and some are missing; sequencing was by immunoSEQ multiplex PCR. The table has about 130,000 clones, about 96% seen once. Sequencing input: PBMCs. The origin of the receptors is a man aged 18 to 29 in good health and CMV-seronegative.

CDR3 sequence: CAWSPRDRASSGYNEQFF. The CDR3 DNA reads as TGTGCCTGGAGCCCCCGGGACAGGGCATCTAGCGGCTACAATGAGCAGTTCTTC. This chain links TRBV30 with TRBJ2-1; 9 bases fit TRBD1. This CDR3 has 18 residues. After removal of 3 bases from V and 3 bases from J, the junction contained 15 bases not matched to a gene. Germline CDR1 reads GTSNPN; CDR2 reads SVGIG (reference sequence).

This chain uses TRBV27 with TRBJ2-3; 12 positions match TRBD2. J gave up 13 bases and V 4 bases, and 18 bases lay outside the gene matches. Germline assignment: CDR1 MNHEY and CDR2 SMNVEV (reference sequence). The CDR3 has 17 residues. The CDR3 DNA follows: TGTGCCAGCAGTTCCCCCCTCGGACTAGCGGGACTCACCCTGAAGTATTTT. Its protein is CASSSPLGLAGLTLKYF.

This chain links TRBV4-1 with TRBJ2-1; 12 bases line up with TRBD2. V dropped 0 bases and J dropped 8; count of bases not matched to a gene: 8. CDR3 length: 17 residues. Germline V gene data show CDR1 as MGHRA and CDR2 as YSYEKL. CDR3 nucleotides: TGCGCCAGCAGCCAAGACCACGCCGGGACTAGCGGGTATGAGCAGTTCTTC. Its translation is CASSQDHAGTSGYEQFF.

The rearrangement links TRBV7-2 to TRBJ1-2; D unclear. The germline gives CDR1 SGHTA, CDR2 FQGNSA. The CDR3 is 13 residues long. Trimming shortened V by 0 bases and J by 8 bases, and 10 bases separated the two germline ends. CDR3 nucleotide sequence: TGTGCCAGCAGCTTAGCCGGGTCGGGGGGCTACACCTTC. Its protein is CASSLAGSGGYTF.

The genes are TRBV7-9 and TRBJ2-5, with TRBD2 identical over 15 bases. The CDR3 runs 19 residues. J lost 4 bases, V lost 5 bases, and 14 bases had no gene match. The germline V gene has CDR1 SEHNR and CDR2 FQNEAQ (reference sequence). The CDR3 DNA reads TGTGCCAGCAGCAAGAACAGGGGACTAGCGGGAGGCCCCAGAGAGACCCAGTACTTC. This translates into CASSKNRGLAGGPRETQYF.

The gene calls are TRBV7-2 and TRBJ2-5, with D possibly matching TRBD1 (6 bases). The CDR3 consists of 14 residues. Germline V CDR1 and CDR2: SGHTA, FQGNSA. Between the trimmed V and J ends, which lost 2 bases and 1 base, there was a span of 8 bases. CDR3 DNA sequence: TGTGCCAGCAGCTTAATGACAGGCCAAGAGACCCAGTACTTC. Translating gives CASSLMTGQETQYF.

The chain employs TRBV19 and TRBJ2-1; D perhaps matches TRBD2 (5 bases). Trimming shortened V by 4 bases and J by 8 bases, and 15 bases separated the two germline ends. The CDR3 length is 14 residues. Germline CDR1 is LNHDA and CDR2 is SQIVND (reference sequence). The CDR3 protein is CASSTGIPFYEQFF. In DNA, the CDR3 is TGTGCCAGTAGTACCGGGATTCCCTTTTATGAGCAGTTCTTC.

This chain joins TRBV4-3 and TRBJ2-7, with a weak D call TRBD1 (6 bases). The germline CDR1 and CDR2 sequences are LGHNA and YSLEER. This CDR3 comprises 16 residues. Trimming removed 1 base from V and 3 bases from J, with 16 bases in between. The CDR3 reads CASSQALGAAYYEQYF. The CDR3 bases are TGCGCCAGCAGCCAAGCGCTGGGGGCAGCCTACTACGAGCAGTACTTC.

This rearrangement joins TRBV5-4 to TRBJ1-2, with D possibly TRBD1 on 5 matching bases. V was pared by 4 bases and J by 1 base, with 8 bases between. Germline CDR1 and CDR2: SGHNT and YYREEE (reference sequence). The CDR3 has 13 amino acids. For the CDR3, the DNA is TGTGCCAGCAGCCGCGACAGTAACTATGGCTACACCTTC. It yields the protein CASSRDSNYGYTF.

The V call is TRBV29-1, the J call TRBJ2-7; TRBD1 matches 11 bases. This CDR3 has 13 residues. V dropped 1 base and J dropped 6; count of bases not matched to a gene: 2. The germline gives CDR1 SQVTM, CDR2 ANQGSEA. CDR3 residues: CSVEVGQGGEQYF. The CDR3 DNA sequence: TGCAGCGTTGAAGTGGGACAGGGGGGCGAGCAGTACTTC.

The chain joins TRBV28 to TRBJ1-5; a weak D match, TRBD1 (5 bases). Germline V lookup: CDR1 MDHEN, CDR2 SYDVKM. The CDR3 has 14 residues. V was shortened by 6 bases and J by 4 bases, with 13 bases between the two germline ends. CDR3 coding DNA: TGTGCCAGCAGATCAGGGAAGGATAATCAGCCCCAGCATTTT. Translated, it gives CASRSGKDNQPQHF.

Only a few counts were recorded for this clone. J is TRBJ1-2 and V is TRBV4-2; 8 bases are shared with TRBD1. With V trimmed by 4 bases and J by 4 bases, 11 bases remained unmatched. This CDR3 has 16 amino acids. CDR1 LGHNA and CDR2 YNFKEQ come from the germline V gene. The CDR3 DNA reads TGTGCCAGCAGCCCAAGACAGGGGACGTTTGTCTATGGCTACACCTTC. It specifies CASSPRQGTFVYGYTF.

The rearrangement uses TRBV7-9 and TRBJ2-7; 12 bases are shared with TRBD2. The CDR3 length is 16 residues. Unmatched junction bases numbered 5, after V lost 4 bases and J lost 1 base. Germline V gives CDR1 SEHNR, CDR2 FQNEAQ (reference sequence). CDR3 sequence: CASSSGLAGSSYEQYF. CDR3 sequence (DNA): TGTGCCAGCAGCTCGGGACTAGCGGGTTCGTCCTACGAGCAGTACTTC.

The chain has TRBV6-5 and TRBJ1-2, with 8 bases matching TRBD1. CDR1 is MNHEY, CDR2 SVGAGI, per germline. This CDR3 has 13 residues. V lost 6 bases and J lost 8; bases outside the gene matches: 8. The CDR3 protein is CASSEDRAVGYTF. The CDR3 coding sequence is TGTGCCAGCAGCGAGGACAGGGCGGTCGGCTACACCTTC.

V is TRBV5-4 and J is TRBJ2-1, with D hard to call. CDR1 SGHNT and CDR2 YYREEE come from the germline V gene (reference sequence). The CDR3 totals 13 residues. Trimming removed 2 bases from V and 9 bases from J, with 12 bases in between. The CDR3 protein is CASSLSQAGEQFF. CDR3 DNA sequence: TGTGCCAGCAGCTTATCCCAAGCAGGTGAGCAGTTCTTC.

In DNA form, the CDR3 reads TGTGCCAGCAGGCGACAGGGGTGGACTGAAGCTTTCTTT. Encoded protein: CASRRQGWTEAFF. V and J are TRBV6-5 and TRBJ1-1; 8 nucleotides agree with TRBD1. Germline-derived CDR1 and CDR2 are MNHEY and SVGAGI. V lost 6 bases, J lost 5 bases, and 5 bases stayed unmatched. CDR3 size: 13 residues.

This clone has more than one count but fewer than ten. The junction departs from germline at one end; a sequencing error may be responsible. The CDR3 reads CASTATGTMPFAF. The CDR3 DNA follows: TGTGCCAGCACCGCTACCGGGACAATGCCTTTTGCCTTC. The chain has TRBV6-5 and TRBJ1-2; D perhaps matches TRBD1 (6 bases). CDR3 size: 13 residues. Per germline, CDR1 MNHEY and CDR2 SVGAGI.

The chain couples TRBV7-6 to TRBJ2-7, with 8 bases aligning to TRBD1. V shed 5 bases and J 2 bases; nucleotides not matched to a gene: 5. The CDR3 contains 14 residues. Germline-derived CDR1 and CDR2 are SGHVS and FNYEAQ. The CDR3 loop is CASSVEQGAYEQYF. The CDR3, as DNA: TGTGCCAGCAGCGTCGAACAGGGGGCCTACGAGCAGTACTTC. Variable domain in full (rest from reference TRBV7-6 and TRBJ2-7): GAGVSQSPRYKVTKRGQDVALRCDPISGHVSLYWYRQALGQGPEFLTYFNYEAQQDKSGLPNDRFSAERPEGSISTLTIQRTEQRDSAMYRCASSVEQGAYEQYFGPGTRLTVT.

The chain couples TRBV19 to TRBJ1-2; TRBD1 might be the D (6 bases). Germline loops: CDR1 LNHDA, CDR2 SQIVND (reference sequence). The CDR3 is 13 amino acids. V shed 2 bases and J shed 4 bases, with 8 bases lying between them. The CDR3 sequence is CASSISGVYGYTF. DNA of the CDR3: TGTGCCAGTAGTATATCAGGGGTCTATGGCTACACCTTC.

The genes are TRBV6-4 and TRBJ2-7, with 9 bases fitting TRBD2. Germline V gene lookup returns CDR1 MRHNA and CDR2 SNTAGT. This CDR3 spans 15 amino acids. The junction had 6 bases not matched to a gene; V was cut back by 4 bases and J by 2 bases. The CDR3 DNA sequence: TGTGCCAGCAGTGCCCCTAGCGGGAACCCCTACGAGCAGTACTTC. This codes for CASSAPSGNPYEQYF.

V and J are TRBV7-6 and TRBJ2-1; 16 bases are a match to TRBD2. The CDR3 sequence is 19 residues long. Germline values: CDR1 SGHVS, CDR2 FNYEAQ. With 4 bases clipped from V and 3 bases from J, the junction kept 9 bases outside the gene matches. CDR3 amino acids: CASSSEGTSGRAVYNEQFF. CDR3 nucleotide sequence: TGTGCCAGCAGCTCGGAAGGGACTAGCGGGAGGGCCGTCTACAATGAGCAGTTCTTC.

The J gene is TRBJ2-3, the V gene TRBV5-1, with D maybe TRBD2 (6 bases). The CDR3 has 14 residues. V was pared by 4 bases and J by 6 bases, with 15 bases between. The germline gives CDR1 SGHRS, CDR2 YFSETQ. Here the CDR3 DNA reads TGCGCCAGCAGCGGAACGGGAGAGGTGGATACGCAGTATTTT. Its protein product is CASSGTGEVDTQYF.